This T cell receptor (beta chain) was captured by sequencing in a study of OX40 agonist ivuxolimab in advanced cancers. In the study overall: At 0.01 to 10 mg/kg, ivuxolimab was administered intravenously to patients every 2 weeks.

Trimming stripped 4 bases from V and 5 bases from J, with 12 bases between. Germline-derived CDR1 and CDR2 are SNHLY and FYNNEI. This CDR3 has 13 amino acids. This clone was found a few times. Repertoires were generated with immunoSEQ multiplex PCR, while TCRdb's copy carries only in-frame clones and drops some. The repertoire holds tens of thousands of clones, with 70% to 90% as singletons. This chain joins TRBV2 and TRBJ2-7; D perhaps matches TRBD1 (6 bases). The sequencing used CD4+ or CD8+ T cells sorted from blood, collected in a trial of the OX40 agonist ivuxolimab. This clonotype originated in an adult with an advanced solid tumor such as melanoma, head and neck, liver or kidney cancer. CDR3 DNA: TGTGCCAGCAGTGGGACAGCTGTCCACGAGCAGTACTTC. Translating gives CASSGTAVHEQYF.